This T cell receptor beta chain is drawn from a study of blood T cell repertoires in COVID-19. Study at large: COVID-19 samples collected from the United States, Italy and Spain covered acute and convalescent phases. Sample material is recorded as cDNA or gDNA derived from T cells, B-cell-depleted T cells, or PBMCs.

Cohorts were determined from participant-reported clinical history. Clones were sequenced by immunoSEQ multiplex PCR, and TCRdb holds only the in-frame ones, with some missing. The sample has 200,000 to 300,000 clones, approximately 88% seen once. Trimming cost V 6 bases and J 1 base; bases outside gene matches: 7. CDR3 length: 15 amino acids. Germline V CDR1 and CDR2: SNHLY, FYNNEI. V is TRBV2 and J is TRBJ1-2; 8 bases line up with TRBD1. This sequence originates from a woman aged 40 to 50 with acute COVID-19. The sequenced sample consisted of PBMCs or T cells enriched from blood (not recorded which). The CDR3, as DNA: TGTGCCAGCAGGGGACAGGACCCTTTTAACTATGGCTACACCTTC. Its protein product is CASRGQDPFNYGYTF.